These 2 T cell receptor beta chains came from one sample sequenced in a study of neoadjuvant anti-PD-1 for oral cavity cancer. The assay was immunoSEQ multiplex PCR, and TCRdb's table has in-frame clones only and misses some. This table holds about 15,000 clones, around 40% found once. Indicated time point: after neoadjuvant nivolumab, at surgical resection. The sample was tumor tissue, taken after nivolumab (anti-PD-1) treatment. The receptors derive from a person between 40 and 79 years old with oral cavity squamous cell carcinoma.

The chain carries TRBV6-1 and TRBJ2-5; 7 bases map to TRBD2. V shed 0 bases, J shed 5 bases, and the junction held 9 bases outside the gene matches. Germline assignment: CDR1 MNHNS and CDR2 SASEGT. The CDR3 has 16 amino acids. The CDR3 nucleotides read TGTGCCAGCAGTGAAGCGGGGGGGACGGGGGTCGAGACCCAGTACTTC. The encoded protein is CASSEAGGTGVETQYF.

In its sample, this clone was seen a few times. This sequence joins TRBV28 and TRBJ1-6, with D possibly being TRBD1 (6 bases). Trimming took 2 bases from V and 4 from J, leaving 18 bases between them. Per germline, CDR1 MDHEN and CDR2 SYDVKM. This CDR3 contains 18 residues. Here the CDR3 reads CASSLGDTSSDYNSPLHF. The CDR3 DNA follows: TGTGCCAGCAGTTTAGGGGACACCAGTTCGGATTATAATTCACCCCTCCACTTT.